This T cell receptor beta chain emerged from a study of blood T cell repertoires in COVID-19. Turning to the study itself: From the United States, Italy and Spain came samples of acute and convalescent COVID-19.

This CDR3 spans 15 amino acids. The J segment lost 0 bases and the V segment lost 2 bases, leaving 1 base of the junction unmatched. The germline CDR1 and CDR2 sequences are MDHEN and SYDVKM. In the study's own analysis: Reference gene primer amplification gave estimated nucleated cell counts. Profiled with immunoSEQ multiplex PCR; TCRdb holds only in-frame clones, not every one. The V and J calls and clone size are taken from that table; D and trimming were inferred from the DNA. This repertoire shows approximately 220,000 clones, 80% to 90% found once; its top ten account for approximately 4.5%. The V call is TRBV28, the J call TRBJ1-5; 7 nucleotides match TRBD1. This sequence originates from a woman aged 70 to 79 with acute or convalescent COVID-19. The sequencing sample was made of peripheral blood. In nucleotides, the CDR3 is TGTGCCAGCAGTTTAGGACAGGTTAGCAATCAGCCCCAGCATTTT. Amino acids: CASSLGQVSNQPQHF.